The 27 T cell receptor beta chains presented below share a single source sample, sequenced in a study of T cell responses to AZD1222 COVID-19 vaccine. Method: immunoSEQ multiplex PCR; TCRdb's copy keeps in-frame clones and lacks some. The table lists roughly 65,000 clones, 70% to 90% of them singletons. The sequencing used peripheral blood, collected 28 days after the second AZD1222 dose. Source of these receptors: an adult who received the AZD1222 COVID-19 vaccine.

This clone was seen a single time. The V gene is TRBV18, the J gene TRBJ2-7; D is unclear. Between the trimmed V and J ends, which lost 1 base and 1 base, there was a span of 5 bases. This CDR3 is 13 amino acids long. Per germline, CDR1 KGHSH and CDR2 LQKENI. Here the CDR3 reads CASSPRESYEQYF. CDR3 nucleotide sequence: TGTGCCAGCTCACCACGTGAGTCCTACGAGCAGTACTTC.

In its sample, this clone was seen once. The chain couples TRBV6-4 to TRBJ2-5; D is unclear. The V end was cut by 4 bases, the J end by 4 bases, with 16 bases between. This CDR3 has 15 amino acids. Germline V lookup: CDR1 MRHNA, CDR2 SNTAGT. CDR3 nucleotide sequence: TGTGCCAGCAGTGCTCTGGGTCAGAGAGGAGAGACCCAGTACTTC. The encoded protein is CASSALGQRGETQYF.

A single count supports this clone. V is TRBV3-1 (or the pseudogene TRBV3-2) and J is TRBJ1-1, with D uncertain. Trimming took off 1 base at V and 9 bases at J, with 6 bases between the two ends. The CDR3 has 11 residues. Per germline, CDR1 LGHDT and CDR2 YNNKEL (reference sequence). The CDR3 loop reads CASSQGQKAFF. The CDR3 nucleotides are TGTGCCAGCAGCCAAGGGCAGAAAGCTTTCTTT.

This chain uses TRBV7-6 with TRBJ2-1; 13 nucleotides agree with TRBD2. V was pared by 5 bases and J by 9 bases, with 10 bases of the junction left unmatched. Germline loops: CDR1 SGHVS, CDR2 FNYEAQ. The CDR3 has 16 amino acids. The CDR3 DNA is TGTGCCAGCAGCCCGGAGGGACTAGCGGGAACGGGTGAGCAGTTCTTC. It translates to CASSPEGLAGTGEQFF.

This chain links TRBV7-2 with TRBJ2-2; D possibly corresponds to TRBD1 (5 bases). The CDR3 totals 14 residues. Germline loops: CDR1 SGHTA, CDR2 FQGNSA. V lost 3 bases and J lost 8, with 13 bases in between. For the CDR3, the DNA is TGTGCCAGCAGCTTGGGCAGGGCAGGAGGGGAGCTGTTTTTT. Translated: CASSLGRAGGELFF.

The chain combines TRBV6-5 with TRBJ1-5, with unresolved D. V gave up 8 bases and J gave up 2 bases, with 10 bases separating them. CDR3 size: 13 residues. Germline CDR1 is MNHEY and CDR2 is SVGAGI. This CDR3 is CASWRGGNQPQHF. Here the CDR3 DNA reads TGTGCCAGCTGGCGGGGAGGCAATCAGCCCCAGCATTTT.

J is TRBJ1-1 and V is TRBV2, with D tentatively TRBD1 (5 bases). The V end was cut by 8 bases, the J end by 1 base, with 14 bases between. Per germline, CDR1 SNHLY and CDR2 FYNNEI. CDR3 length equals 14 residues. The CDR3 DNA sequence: TGTGCCAGCCGGGTAGGGGCCGAGAACACTGAAGCTTTCTTT. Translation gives CASRVGAENTEAFF.

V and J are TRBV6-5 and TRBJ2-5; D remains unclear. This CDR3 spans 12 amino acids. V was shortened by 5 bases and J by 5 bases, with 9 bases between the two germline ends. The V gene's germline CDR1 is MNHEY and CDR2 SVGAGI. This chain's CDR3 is CASSPDVETQYF. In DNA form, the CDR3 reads TGTGCCAGCAGTCCGGATGTGGAGACCCAGTACTTC.

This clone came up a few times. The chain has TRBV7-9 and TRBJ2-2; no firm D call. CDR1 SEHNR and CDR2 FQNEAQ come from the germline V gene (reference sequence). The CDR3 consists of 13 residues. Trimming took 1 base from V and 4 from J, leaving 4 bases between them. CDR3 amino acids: CASSLEGTGELFF. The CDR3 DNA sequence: TGTGCCAGCAGCTTAGAGGGCACCGGGGAGCTGTTTTTT.

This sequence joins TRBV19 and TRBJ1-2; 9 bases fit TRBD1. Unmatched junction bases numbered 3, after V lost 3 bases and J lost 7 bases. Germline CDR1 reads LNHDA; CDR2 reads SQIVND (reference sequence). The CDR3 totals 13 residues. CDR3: CASSMGTGFGYTF. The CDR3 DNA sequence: TGTGCCAGTAGTATGGGGACAGGGTTTGGCTACACCTTC.

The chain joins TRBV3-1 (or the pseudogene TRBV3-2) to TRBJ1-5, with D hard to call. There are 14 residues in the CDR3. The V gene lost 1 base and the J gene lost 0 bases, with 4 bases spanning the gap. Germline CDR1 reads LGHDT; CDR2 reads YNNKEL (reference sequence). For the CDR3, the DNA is TGTGCCAGCAGCCAAGGGGGTAGCAATCAGCCCCAGCATTTT. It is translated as CASSQGGSNQPQHF.

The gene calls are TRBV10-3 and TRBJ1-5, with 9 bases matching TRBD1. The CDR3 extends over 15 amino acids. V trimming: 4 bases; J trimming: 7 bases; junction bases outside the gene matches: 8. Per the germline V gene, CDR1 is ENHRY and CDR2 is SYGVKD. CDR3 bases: TGTGCCATCAGTGGCGGGGACAGGGATGAACAGCCCCAGCATTTT. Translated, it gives CAISGGDRDEQPQHF.

CDR3 region: CASRGGWETQYF. The CDR3 nucleotides are TGTGCCAGCAGGGGAGGGTGGGAGACCCAGTACTTC. V gene TRBV19 combines with J gene TRBJ2-5, with D possibly being TRBD2 (7 bases). The CDR3 runs to 12 residues. Germline V gene lookup returns CDR1 LNHDA and CDR2 SQIVND (reference sequence). V was cut by 9 bases and J by 5 bases, with 13 bases left in between. Drawing the rest from reference TRBV19 and TRBJ2-5, the complete variable domain is DGGITQSPKYLFRKEGQNVTLSCEQNLNHDAMYWYRQDPGQGLRLIYYSQIVNDFQKGDIAEGYSVSREKKESFPLTVTSAQKNPTAFYLCASRGGWETQYFGPGTRLLVL.

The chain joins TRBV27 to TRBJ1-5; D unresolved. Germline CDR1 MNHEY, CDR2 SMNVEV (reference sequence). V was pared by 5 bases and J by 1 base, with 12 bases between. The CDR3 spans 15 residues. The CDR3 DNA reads TGTGCCAGCAGTCCCCCCGGCAGAAGCAATCAGCCCCAGCATTTT. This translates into CASSPPGRSNQPQHF.

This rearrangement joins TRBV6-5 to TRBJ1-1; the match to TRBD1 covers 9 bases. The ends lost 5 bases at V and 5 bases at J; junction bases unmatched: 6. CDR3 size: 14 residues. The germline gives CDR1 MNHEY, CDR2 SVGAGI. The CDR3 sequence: CASSPFGQGTEAFF. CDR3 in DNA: TGTGCCAGCAGTCCATTCGGACAGGGGACTGAAGCTTTCTTT.

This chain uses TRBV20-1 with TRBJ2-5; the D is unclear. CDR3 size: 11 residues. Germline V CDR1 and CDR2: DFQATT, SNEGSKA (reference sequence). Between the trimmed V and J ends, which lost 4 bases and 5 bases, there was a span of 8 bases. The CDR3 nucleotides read TGCAGTGCTACCCTAGTGGAGACCCAGTACTTC. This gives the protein CSATLVETQYF.

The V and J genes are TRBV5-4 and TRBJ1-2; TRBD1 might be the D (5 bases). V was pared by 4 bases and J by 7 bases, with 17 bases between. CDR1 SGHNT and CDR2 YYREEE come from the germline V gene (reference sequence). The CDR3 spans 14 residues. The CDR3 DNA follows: TGTGCCAGCAGCCCCGATAGCAGGGCAAGTGGCTACACCTTC. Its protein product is CASSPDSRASGYTF.

CDR3 amino acids: CATSRDRAGQVYEQYF. CDR3 bases: TGTGCCACCAGCAGAGATCGAGCGGGACAAGTCTACGAGCAGTACTTC. V gene TRBV15 combines with J gene TRBJ2-7; weak D call: TRBD2 (7 bases). The CDR3 covers 16 residues. Germline V gene data show CDR1 as LNHNV and CDR2 as YYDKDF (reference sequence). Trimming took 0 bases from V and 3 from J, leaving 15 bases between them.

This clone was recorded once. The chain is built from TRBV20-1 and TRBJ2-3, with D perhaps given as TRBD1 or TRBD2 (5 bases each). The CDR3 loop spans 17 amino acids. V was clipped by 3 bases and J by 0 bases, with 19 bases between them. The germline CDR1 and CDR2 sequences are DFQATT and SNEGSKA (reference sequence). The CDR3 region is CSASRDELAASTDTQYF. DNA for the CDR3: TGCAGTGCTAGTCGGGACGAGTTGGCGGCTAGCACAGATACGCAGTATTTT.

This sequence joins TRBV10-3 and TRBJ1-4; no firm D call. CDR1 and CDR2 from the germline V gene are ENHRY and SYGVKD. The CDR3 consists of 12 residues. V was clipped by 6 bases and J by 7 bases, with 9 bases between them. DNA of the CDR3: TGTGCCATCAGCCCTTCGGGTGAAAAACTGTTTTTT. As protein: CAISPSGEKLFF.

The CDR3 sequence: CASSPGQGKNSPLHF. CDR3 in DNA: TGTGCCAGCTCACCGGGACAGGGAAAGAATTCACCCCTCCACTTT. The chain uses TRBV18 and TRBJ1-6; 9 nucleotides agree with TRBD1. In germline, CDR1 is KGHSH, CDR2 LQKENI. The CDR3 sequence is 15 residues long. The V segment lost 3 bases and the J segment 7 bases; nucleotides outside the gene matches: 4. Together with reference TRBV18 and TRBJ1-6, the CDR3 gives the full variable domain: NAGVMQNPRHLVRRRGQEARLRCSPMKGHSHVYWYRQLPEEGLKFMVYLQKENIIDESGMPKERFSAEFPKEGPSILRIQQVVRGDSAAYFCASSPGQGKNSPLHFGNGTRLTVT.

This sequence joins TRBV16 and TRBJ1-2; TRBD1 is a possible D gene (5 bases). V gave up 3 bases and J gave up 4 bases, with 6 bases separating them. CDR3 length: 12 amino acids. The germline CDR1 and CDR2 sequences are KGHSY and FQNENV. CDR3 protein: CASSQGLYGYTF. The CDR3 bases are TGTGCCAGCAGCCAGGGGCTCTATGGCTACACCTTC.

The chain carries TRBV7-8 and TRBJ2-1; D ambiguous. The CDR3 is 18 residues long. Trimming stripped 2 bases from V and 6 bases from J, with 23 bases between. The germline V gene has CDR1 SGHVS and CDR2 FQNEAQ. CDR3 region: CASSLKNVVGKRTNEQFF. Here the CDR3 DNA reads TGTGCCAGCAGCTTAAAGAACGTCGTGGGGAAGAGAACCAATGAGCAGTTCTTC.

DNA for the CDR3: TGTGCCAGCAGCTTAAGACAGGCCTATAATTCACCCCTCCACTTT. It encodes CASSLRQAYNSPLHF. This chain connects TRBV11-2 to TRBJ1-6, with D maybe TRBD1 (6 bases). The CDR3 length is 15 residues. Germline V gene data show CDR1 as SGHAT and CDR2 as FQNNGV. V shed 2 bases and J shed 2 bases, with 7 bases lying between them.

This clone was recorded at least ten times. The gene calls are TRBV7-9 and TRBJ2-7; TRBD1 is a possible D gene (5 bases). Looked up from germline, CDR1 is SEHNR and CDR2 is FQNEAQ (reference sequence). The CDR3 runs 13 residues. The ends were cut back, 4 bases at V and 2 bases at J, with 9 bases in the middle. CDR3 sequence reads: CASSSGPTYEQYF. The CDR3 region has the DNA TGTGCCAGCAGCTCAGGGCCCACCTACGAGCAGTACTTC. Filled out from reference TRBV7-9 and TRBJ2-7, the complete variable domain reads DTGVSQNPRHKITKRGQNVTFRCDPISEHNRLYWYRQTLGQGPEFLTYFQNEAQLEKSRLLSDRFSAERPKGSFSTLEIQRTEQGDSAMYLCASSSGPTYEQYFGPGTRLTVT.

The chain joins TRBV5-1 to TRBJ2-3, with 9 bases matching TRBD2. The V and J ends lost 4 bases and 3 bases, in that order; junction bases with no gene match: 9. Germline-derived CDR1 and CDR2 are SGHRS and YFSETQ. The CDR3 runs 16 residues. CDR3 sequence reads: CASSEQAGGLTDTQYF. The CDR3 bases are TGCGCCAGCAGCGAGCAAGCGGGGGGATTAACAGATACGCAGTATTTT.

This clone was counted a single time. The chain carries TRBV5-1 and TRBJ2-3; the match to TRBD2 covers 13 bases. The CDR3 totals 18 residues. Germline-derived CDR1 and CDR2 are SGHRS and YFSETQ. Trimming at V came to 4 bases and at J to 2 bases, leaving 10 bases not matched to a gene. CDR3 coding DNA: TGCGCCAGCAGCCCCGGACTAGCGGGGGCCCTATTCACAGATACGCAGTATTTT. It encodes CASSPGLAGALFTDTQYF.